This TCR beta chain was retrieved from a study of cytomegalovirus exposure and HLA in healthy donors (dated by TCRdb to 2016 to 2017). For context, the study as a whole: An earlier analysis of approximately 640 of the donors reported more than 250 Gb of sequence data and roughly 110 million unique TCR beta sequences from about 179 million T cells. An early release covering 550 to 650 HLA-typed donors comprised roughly 300 gigabases of sequencing data and about 90 million unique TCR sequences. The genetic ancestry cluster associated with self-reported Caucasian donors included around four fifths of the 300 to 400 genotyped donors. The study was designed to test whether signatures of past pathogen exposure could be identified by cataloging public T cell receptors. The study used immunosequencing to profile the T cell repertoires of some 600 subjects and linked those repertoires to cytomegalovirus serostatus. Besides the first cohort of 666 subjects, a separate validation cohort made up of some 110 different subjects was used. To predict cytomegalovirus infection status, the study combined high-throughput TCR immunosequencing, statistical association of individual TCRs with disease status, and machine learning. A later analysis re-analyzed previously published TCR beta repertoires from roughly 630 donors and added high-resolution HLA genotyping to study TCR occurrence patterns. Rather than using new phenotypic data, the later analysis identified candidate immune exposures from TCR beta sequences and from how often those sequences occurred across donors. An earlier analysis of fewer than 750 of the donors used high-throughput TCR beta sequencing to judge whether each TCR beta V gene segment behaved as functional or pseudogenic. Donor age, sex, ethnicity and CMV serostatus were compiled alongside the repertoire data. In a later genetic analysis, genome-wide SNP genotypes for about 65% of the roughly 670 donors were used, and that subset was treated as a discovery cohort. All discovery cohort repertoires had been generated using a single sequencing platform. HLA typing included class I and class II loci at four-digit resolution. Typing coverage differed by locus: A, B, C, DRB1 and DQB1 were typed in roughly 629-630 donors, DQA1 in roughly 500, DPA1 in nearly 610, and DPB1 in around 490. Four or five DR-DQ haplotypes were treated as single units for association and clustering because of strong linkage in the cohort. Among 398 genotyped donors of the cohort, an average of around 240,000 unique TCR beta nucleotide sequences were sequenced per donor, roughly 18% of them non-productive.

By frequency, this clone is medium-sized (0.01 to 0.1%), with no count recorded. There is no known antigen for this receptor. V was cut back by 5 bases and J by 17 bases, leaving a gap of 13 bases between them. The CDR3 starts with the cysteine, ends with the phenylalanine, and has 11 residues. Kept here is only the CDR3 DNA, which spans 33 bases and is read in frame from base 1. The germline V gene (reference sequence) gives CDR1 as SEHNR and CDR2 as FQNEAQ. The library came from the immunoSEQ multiplex PCR assay. For the multiplex PCR, a mixture combining 60 forward primers for TCR Vbeta segments and 13 reverse primers for TCR Jbeta segments was used. Amplification of the CDR3 region of rearranged TCR beta genes was performed with a multiplex PCR assay on genomic DNA. The Illumina HiSeq System was used to sequence the amplified TCR beta libraries as 87-base-pair reads. Regarding the original processing steps: Across the 500 to 750 repertoires, a later analysis counted 80 million or so unique TCR beta chains, approximately 10 million of which were shared by at least two donors. A nearest-neighbor algorithm error-corrected the raw reads and collapsed the reads into unique sequences, merging closely related sequences to remove PCR and sequencing errors. CDR3 sequences were aligned to IMGT reference sequences to assign V, D and J gene segments. Each retained sequence needed at least a six-nucleotide match to both a V gene segment and a J gene segment. A rearrangement counted as productive if the CDR3 had no stop codons and remained in frame with V and J, and every other rearrangement counted as non-productive. CDR3 was defined by IMGT convention, running from the second conserved V-encoded cysteine to the conserved J-encoded phenylalanine. In an earlier analysis of around 540 of the donors, sequences lacking an unambiguous match to a single V gene segment were excluded. An earlier analysis of fewer than 750 of the donors called V segments functional above 56.7% productive rearrangements and segregating when the between-donor standard deviation exceeded 5%. A statistical classification framework was developed to diagnose cytomegalovirus status using the catalog of TCR beta chain sequences. A later analysis assigned V and J genes by comparing TCR nucleotide sequences with IMGT/GENE-DB human TR gene sequences. In a later analysis, CDR3 sequences and most-parsimonious VDJ recombination scenarios were assigned using the TCRdist pipeline. In a later analysis, each TCR beta chain was defined by its CDR3 amino acid sequence together with its V-gene family, and reads lacking a unique V-gene family were excluded. In a later analysis, 450 to 600 highly shared, low-generation-probability nucleotide sequences were removed to address suspected cross-contamination and a sequencing artifact. In a later analysis, a clonal expansion index for each public chain was calculated from normalized within-repertoire ranks of inferred template counts. In a later analysis, generation probabilities were computed using a VDJ recombination model fitted to out-of-frame rearrangements, and the results were checked against IGoR. In a later analysis, hypergeometric tests were used to score TCR-TCR, TCR-HLA and TCR-CMV co-occurrence, with a repertoire-size bias correction applied to TCR pairs. A later analysis estimated false discovery rates by permuting HLA or CMV assignments 20 times. In a later analysis, co-occurring TCRs were grouped using DBSCAN, and TCRdist sequence similarity was added for clustering within HLA-allele-positive subsets. For co-occurrence clustering, repertoires with fewer than 30,000 or more than 120,000 public chains were excluded, along with five repertoires with anomalous nucleotide sharing. The source is immuneACCESS, and TCRdb retained only in-frame sequences with V and J called. Part of the clones is not carried over; for the studies checked, unresolved V genes explain less than half of this, and the remainder is unexplained. V and J calls plus clone size are reproduced from that table; the DNA served to infer D and trimming. The sample's own table lists more than 50,000 clones. Jointly, the top ten make up 6% to 7% of the sample.

In total, approximately 700 healthy bone marrow donors made up the cohort. Cohort members were all nominally healthy when sampled, although unrecorded immune exposures were likely present. The donor was CMV seronegative and was included in the group of about 400 seronegative cohort members. A peripheral blood sample was provided by each donor, and peripheral blood mononuclear cells were used for TCR beta sequencing. Genomic DNA was extracted from the blood cell samples with the Qiagen DNeasy Blood Extraction Kit. Paper-wide results and their limitations: Sequencing depth was assumed to be roughly uniform across donors in the presence/absence analyses, though that assumption may not hold. HLA typing was unavailable for some donors at each locus, so association tests used only the typed subset. According to the authors, the approach could potentially be generalized to other disease states and immunological phenotypes. In vitro tests confirmed that a few of the cytomegalovirus-associated TCR beta chains recognize cytomegalovirus antigens. Specific HLA alleles were associated with about 17,000 TCR beta sequences at a false discovery rate of 0.05 in a later analysis. CMV serostatus was the only immune exposure information available for the cohort. In a later analysis, several top co-occurrence clusters were reported to appear linked to parvovirus B19, influenza, CMV and Epstein-Barr virus. Some IMGT-functional V segments, including TRBV6-2 and TRBV6-3, could not be distinguished by the 87-base-pair reads and were therefore excluded. In a later genetic analysis, a missense DCLRE1C variant was associated with V-gene and J-gene trimming of TCR beta chains, and the association was replicated in an independent cohort. When HLA alleles, especially DR and DQ, strongly co-occurred, attributing TCR associations to individual alleles was difficult. Most CMV-associated TCR beta chains appeared to be HLA-restricted in a later analysis, and the HLA associations seemed to be driven largely by CMV exposure. An earlier analysis of 450 to 750 of the donors showed that most TCR beta V segments appeared in productive rearrangements either about 90% or about 30% of the time, which broadly matched IMGT annotations. Because counts were too low, seventeen rarely observed V segments, including chromosome 9 orphons, were excluded from the earlier analysis of roughly 580 of the donors. The study gave a list of about 170 TCR beta chains associated with cytomegalovirus. In a later analysis, HLA-associated TCR beta chains were found to be more clonally expanded and to have lower generation probabilities than equally common non-associated chains. In both the original and validation cohorts, the classifier was reported to diagnose cytomegalovirus status with high specificity and sensitivity. A further reported finding was that TCR beta sequences accurately predicted the HLA-A and HLA-B alleles for most subjects in the first cohort. Across donors, most TCR sequences were observed very rarely, whereas some public TCRs were present in many individuals. Correlated functional status among segregating V segments might reflect linkage disequilibrium, but an unknown experimental factor could not be ruled out. In a later analysis, the rate of TCR association differed among HLA loci, with DRB1 alleles having the most associated TCRs and HLA-C alleles having the fewest. A cluster of highly shared sequence variants was judged likely to be a technical artifact of the sequencing pipeline. According to a later genetic analysis, donors in an Asian-associated ancestry cluster had fewer N-insertions in productive TCRs than the approximately 650-donor mean. In this cohort, only TCR beta chains were sequenced, and detectable features were limited by the absence of alpha or paired-chain data.

This TCR came from a woman in her thirties or forties in good health and CMV-seronegative. Sequencing used PBMCs. Recombination linked TRBV7-9 to TRBJ1-6; a tentative D call is TRBD1 (5 bases match). This receptor carries the CDR3 CASSRDSGIHF. Here is the DNA: TGTGCCAGCAGCCGCGACAGCGGGATCCACTTT.